This paragraph reports one TCR beta chain. Antigen: not known. These data come from a study of T cells after yellow fever vaccination. The V end was cut by 1 base, the J end by 0 bases, with 13 bases between. This CDR3 spans 16 amino acids. Germline V lookup: CDR1 SGHRS, CDR2 YFSETQ. Template-switching 5'RACE yielded the TCR cDNA; a universal primer site and UMIs were added in the process. TCRdb analysed the 5' RACE reads with MiXCR anew, one entry per CDR3 protein. Of 350,000 to 450,000 distinct CDR3 sequences listed, around a sixth are singletons. Overall study results and limits: Clonotypes appearing in both CD4 and CD8 compartments existed, and their share was small.

The rearrangement uses TRBV5-1 and TRBJ1-2, with no clear D. The sequences come from PBMCs, collected before the yellow fever booster vaccination. This TCR was sampled from a man between 18 and 29 years old who received the YFV17D yellow fever vaccine. For the CDR3, the DNA is TGCGCCAGCAGCTTGACTTCTCCTAGTTCTAACTATGGCTACACCTTC. Protein product: CASSLTSPSSNYGYTF.